This TCR beta chain was sequenced in a study of beta chain features in type 1 diabetes. Regarding the study as a whole: High-TCR-expressing cells could be over-represented by cDNA sequencing. Whatever favoring of shorter templates PCR might show would apply equally to patients and controls. TCRB repertoires of naive, central memory and Treg cells appeared more similar among patients than among healthy donors.

Sequencing targeted expressed TCRB transcripts, as all isolated RNA had been reverse transcribed. The table came from immunoSEQ multiplex PCR; TCRdb's copy has only in-frame clones and leaves some out. The table lists some 160,000 clones, less than 9.5% of them singletons, with over 2% in the top ten. This clone has a count of ten or more. The target antigen is unknown. Sorting gave populations that all exceeded 98% purity. Trimming removed 6 bases at V and 4 bases at J, with 15 bases between. Germline CDR1 is SEHNR and CDR2 is FQNEAQ (reference sequence). CDR3 length: 14 amino acids. V gene TRBV7-9 combines with J gene TRBJ1-2, with D uncertain. Sequencing was performed on central memory CD4+ T cells from blood. The TCR was taken from a woman aged 18 to 35 in good health. As DNA, the CDR3 is TGTGCCAGCAGTTTACCCAGGATACCCTATGGCTACACCTTC. Its translation is CASSLPRIPYGYTF.